This T cell receptor (beta chain) came from a study of blood T cell repertoires in COVID-19. The table came from immunoSEQ multiplex PCR; TCRdb's copy has only in-frame clones and leaves some out. This sample has approximately 230,000 clones, with around 89% found just once. The junction had 6 bases not matched to a gene; V was cut back by 8 bases and J by 0 bases. This CDR3 is 14 amino acids long. Germline assignment: CDR1 MDHEN and CDR2 SYDVKM. This clone was observed a single time. The chain employs TRBV28 and TRBJ1-1, with 7 nucleotides matching TRBD1. This TCR was sampled from a woman aged 25 to 45 who had recovered from COVID-19. The specimen was PBMCs or T cells enriched from blood (not recorded which). For the CDR3, the DNA is TGTGCCAGCCACGTACAGGGGATGAACACTGAAGCTTTCTTT. It codes for CASHVQGMNTEAFF.